What follows are 32 T cell receptor beta chains derived from one specimen sequenced in a study of beta chain features in type 1 diabetes listed by TCRdb under 2018. Libraries came from the immunoSEQ multiplex PCR assay. The High Capacity cDNA Reverse Transcription Kit was used to reverse transcribe all of the isolated RNA, meaning that expressed TCRB transcripts were what got sequenced. What TCRdb holds here is the immuneACCESS table cut down to in-frame rearrangements. Part of the clones is not present; checked against another copy, under half of the missing clones reflect an unresolved V gene, and the others are unexplained. The sample records about 340,000 clones, around 7.6% of which are singletons. The ten largest clones represent less than 0.45% of the sample. What was sequenced was central memory CD4+ T cells from blood. Every receptor here comes from a young woman in good health.

This clone was counted ten times or more. The chain carries TRBV25-1 and TRBJ2-7; 8 nucleotides match TRBD2. The CDR3 covers 14 residues. With V trimmed by 3 bases and J by 3 bases, 4 bases remained unmatched. Germline loops: CDR1 MGHDK, CDR2 SYGVNS. CDR3: CASSEAGGGYEQYF. The CDR3 coding sequence is TGTGCCAGCAGTGAGGCGGGGGGAGGCTACGAGCAGTACTTC.

About this clone itself: The junction departs from germline at one end; a sequencing error may be responsible. The chain is built from TRBV10-1 and TRBJ2-1, with D uncertain. Germline CDR1 WNHNN, CDR2 SYGVQD (reference sequence). This CDR3 has 13 amino acids. CDR3 sequence (DNA): TGCGCCAGCAGTGAGGGGCAGAGCCATGACCAGCTCTTC. It codes for CASSEGQSHDQLF.

The J gene is TRBJ2-5, the V gene TRBV15, with a weak D call TRBD2 (5 bases). The germline CDR1 and CDR2 sequences are LNHNV and YYDKDF (reference sequence). CDR3 length: 13 amino acids. Trimming removed 9 bases from V and 0 bases from J, with 11 bases in between. CDR3 amino acids: CATRTGYQETQYF. The CDR3 DNA sequence: TGTGCCACTAGAACGGGGTACCAAGAGACCCAGTACTTC.

This clone was observed a handful of times. The chain uses TRBV9 and TRBJ2-7; D might be TRBD2 (5 bases). Trimming left V 0 bases short and J 2 bases short, with 9 bases between. The germline CDR1 and CDR2 sequences are SGDLS and YYNGEE. The CDR3 has 14 residues. The chain's CDR3 is CASSVGGVPYEQYF. In DNA form, the CDR3 reads TGTGCCAGCAGCGTAGGGGGAGTCCCCTACGAGCAGTACTTC.

The genes are TRBV7-9 and TRBJ2-7; TRBD1 might be the D (6 bases). Germline V gene data show CDR1 as SEHNR and CDR2 as FQNEAQ (reference sequence). The CDR3 totals 15 residues. The ends were cut back, 1 base at V and 2 bases at J, with 12 bases in the middle. The CDR3 reads CASSLGSGGPYEQYF. The CDR3 DNA is TGTGCCAGCAGCTTAGGGTCTGGGGGCCCCTACGAGCAGTACTTC.

This clone was detected a few times. The gene calls are TRBV10-3 and TRBJ2-1, with 9 bases fitting TRBD2. V lost 6 bases to trimming and J lost 0 bases; unmatched junction nucleotides: 3. The CDR3 is made up of 15 amino acids. Per germline, CDR1 ENHRY and CDR2 SYGVKD. The CDR3 here is CAIRISGSSYNEQFF. The CDR3 DNA sequence: TGTGCCATCAGAATTAGCGGGAGCTCCTACAATGAGCAGTTCTTC.

The V call is TRBV10-3, the J call TRBJ2-5; TRBD2 aligns across 8 bases. The trim removed 10 bases at V and 5 bases at J, leaving 9 bases unmatched. This CDR3 has 13 amino acids. Germline CDR1 and CDR2: ENHRY and SYGVKD. CDR3 loop: CASAGGYRETQYF. The CDR3 DNA follows: TGTGCCAGTGCGGGGGGCTACCGGGAGACCCAGTACTTC.

The V and J genes are TRBV7-9 and TRBJ1-2, with D possibly being TRBD1 (6 bases). Trimming left V 4 bases short and J 0 bases short, with 9 bases between. CDR3 size: 14 residues. Germline values: CDR1 SEHNR, CDR2 FQNEAQ (reference sequence). The CDR3 DNA is TGTGCCAGCAGCTCGCAGGGGTCTAACTATGGCTACACCTTC. Translated: CASSSQGSNYGYTF.

The table lists this clone with a few counts. The chain is built from TRBV5-1 and TRBJ2-5; TRBD1 matches 8 bases. Germline loops: CDR1 SGHRS, CDR2 YFSETQ. J was trimmed by 5 bases and V by 4 bases; bases with no gene match: 7. The CDR3 consists of 14 residues. The CDR3 DNA reads as TGCGCCAGCAGCCAAGAAAGACAGGGGGAGACCCAGTACTTC. The encoded protein is CASSQERQGETQYF.

This clone has at least ten counts. The chain employs TRBV5-1 and TRBJ2-1, with D unclear. V gave up 4 bases and J gave up 0 bases, with 11 bases separating them. The germline V gene has CDR1 SGHRS and CDR2 YFSETQ. This CDR3 has 15 amino acids. CDR3 in amino acids: CASSKDDNSYNEQFF. CDR3 coding DNA: TGCGCCAGCAGCAAGGACGATAACTCCTACAATGAGCAGTTCTTC. Based on the CDR3 plus reference TRBV5-1 and TRBJ2-1, the full variable domain is KAGVTQTPRYLIKTRGQQVTLSCSPISGHRSVSWYQQTPGQGLQFLFEYFSETQRNKGNFPGRFSGRQFSNSRSEMNVSTLELGDSALYLCASSKDDNSYNEQFFGPGTRLTVL.

The rearrangement joins TRBV9 to TRBJ2-7, with D tentatively TRBD1 (6 bases). This CDR3 spans 14 amino acids. Between the trimmed V and J ends, which lost 1 base and 3 bases, there was a span of 11 bases. Germline V lookup: CDR1 SGDLS, CDR2 YYNGEE. CDR3 protein: CASSVQGQGYEQYF. As DNA, the CDR3 is TGTGCCAGCAGCGTACAGGGGCAAGGCTACGAGCAGTACTTC.

This chain links TRBV4-3 with TRBJ2-1; no reliable D call. Deletions cut 0 bases from V and 0 bases from J, with 12 bases between. CDR1 and CDR2 from the germline V gene are LGHNA and YSLEER. This CDR3 region has 17 residues. DNA of the CDR3: TGCGCCAGCAGCCAAGAAGGCCAGTACAACTCCTACAATGAGCAGTTCTTC. It codes for CASSQEGQYNSYNEQFF.

This clone was seen at least ten times. The CDR3 loop is CASSQMGQGSGYTF. The DNA for the CDR3 is TGCGCCAGCAGCCAGATGGGACAGGGTTCTGGCTACACCTTC. This chain connects TRBV4-3 to TRBJ1-2; 9 bases align to TRBD1. Trimming took 3 bases from V and 7 from J; bases not matched to a gene: 6. The germline V gene has CDR1 LGHNA and CDR2 YSLEER. CDR3 size: 14 residues.

The chain employs TRBV7-2 and TRBJ1-5, with a weak D call TRBD1 (5 bases). The CDR3 is 13 amino acids. Trimming stripped 2 bases from V and 7 bases from J, with 9 bases between. Germline V lookup: CDR1 SGHTA, CDR2 FQGNSA. CDR3 loop: CASSLWGGQPQHF. The CDR3 DNA reads TGTGCCAGCAGCTTATGGGGGGGACAGCCCCAGCATTTT.

This clone was counted between two and nine times. The V and J genes are TRBV9 and TRBJ2-3, with 7 bases that match TRBD2. V shed 3 bases and J 5 bases; nucleotides not matched to a gene: 6. This CDR3 has 14 amino acids. Germline V gene sequence: CDR1 SGDLS, CDR2 YYNGEE. The CDR3: CASSGRRERDTQYF. The CDR3 bases are TGTGCCAGCAGCGGTAGGCGGGAGAGAGATACGCAGTATTTT.

V and J are TRBV2 and TRBJ1-5, with D perhaps matching TRBD1 (5 bases). V was cut by 8 bases and J by 0 bases, with 8 bases left in between. This CDR3 contains 13 residues. Germline CDR1 is SNHLY and CDR2 is FYNNEI. CDR3 region: CASLQDSNQPQHF. The CDR3 coding sequence is TGTGCCAGCCTACAGGATAGCAATCAGCCCCAGCATTTT. Combining the CDR3 with reference TRBV2 and TRBJ1-5 gives the whole variable domain EPEVTQTPSHQVTQMGQEVILRCVPISNHLYFYWYRQILGQKVEFLVSFYNNEISEKSEIFDDQFSVERPDGSNFTLKIRSTKLEDSAMYFCASLQDSNQPQHFGDGTRLSIL.

This clone has a count of ten or more. V and J are TRBV7-2 and TRBJ1-2, with unresolved D. The germline CDR1 and CDR2 sequences are SGHTA and FQGNSA. The CDR3 is 11 residues long. V lost 6 bases and J lost 12, with 14 bases in between. The CDR3, as DNA: TGTGCCAGCAGTCCCTCCGTCGGGCACACCTTC. Protein product: CASSPSVGHTF.

The CDR3 DNA reads TGTGCCAGCAGCTTTCCGGGACTAGCGGTGCTCTCTGGGGCCAACGTCCTGACTTTC. Encoded protein: CASSFPGLAVLSGANVLTF. This sequence joins TRBV7-9 and TRBJ2-6, with 11 bases matching TRBD2. The V gene end was trimmed by 3 bases and the J gene end by 0 bases; junction bases not matched to a gene: 7. CDR1 and CDR2 from the germline V gene are SEHNR and FQNEAQ (reference sequence). This CDR3 region has 19 residues.

This rearrangement joins TRBV20-1 to TRBJ1-1, with D unresolved. This CDR3 region has 11 residues. Germline V gene data show CDR1 as DFQATT and CDR2 as SNEGSKA (reference sequence). V lost 0 bases and J lost 11, with 10 bases in between. The CDR3 DNA reads as TGCAGTGCTAGAGATGAAGTCTTGGCTTTCTTT. Translated: CSARDEVLAFF.

The gene calls are TRBV19 and TRBJ1-1; 7 nucleotides agree with TRBD1. Germline V lookup: CDR1 LNHDA, CDR2 SQIVND (reference sequence). The ends lost 3 bases at V and 6 bases at J; junction bases unmatched: 4. The CDR3 consists of 13 residues. The CDR3 coding sequence is TGTGCCAGTAGTATCTCGGACAGGCCTGAAGCTTTCTTT. Protein sequence: CASSISDRPEAFF.

CDR3 region: CASSLRIDEQFF. The CDR3 DNA follows: TGTGCCAGCAGCCTTCGTATTGATGAGCAGTTCTTC. The J gene is TRBJ2-1, the V gene TRBV7-9; D is uncertain. The CDR3 length is 12 residues. The V end lost 5 bases, the J end lost 8 bases, and 10 bases lay between the germline ends. CDR1 is SEHNR and CDR2 is FQNEAQ in the germline V gene (reference sequence).

This clone came up a few times. This chain uses TRBV7-2 with TRBJ2-1; 7 bases are a match to TRBD2. The CDR3 runs 18 residues. Germline loops: CDR1 SGHTA, CDR2 FQGNSA. After removal of 1 base from V and 0 bases from J, the junction contained 9 bases not matched to a gene. CDR3 region: CASSLEVRGRASYNEQFF. CDR3 DNA sequence: TGTGCCAGCAGCTTAGAGGTACGGGGGAGGGCCTCCTACAATGAGCAGTTCTTC.

In this sample, this clone turned up a few times. The rearrangement uses TRBV5-6 and TRBJ2-5; no clear D. This CDR3 has 14 residues. Germline V gene data show CDR1 as SGHDT and CDR2 as YYEEEE. V lost 2 bases and J lost 5, with 13 bases in between. The CDR3 region is CASSLLSVLETQYF. In nucleotides, the CDR3 is TGTGCCAGCAGCTTACTATCAGTTTTGGAGACCCAGTACTTC. The whole variable domain, remainder taken from reference TRBV5-6 and TRBJ2-5, is DAGVTQSPTHLIKTRGQQVTLRCSPKSGHDTVSWYQQALGQGPQFIFQYYEEEERQRGNFPDRFSGHQFPNYSSELNVNALLLGDSALYLCASSLLSVLETQYFGPGTRLLVL.

The chain is built from TRBV28 and TRBJ2-1; the D gene is possibly TRBD2 (5 bases). The CDR3 is made up of 14 amino acids. CDR1 MDHEN and CDR2 SYDVKM come from the germline V gene. V dropped 8 bases and J dropped 3 bases, with 14 bases sitting between them. The CDR3 region is CASVTGTHYNEQFF. CDR3 DNA: TGTGCCAGCGTGACGGGAACCCACTACAATGAGCAGTTCTTC.

CDR3 region: CASSLQRAGELFF. The DNA of the CDR3 is TGTGCCAGCAGCTTACAACGGGCCGGGGAGCTGTTTTTT. This sequence joins TRBV7-2 and TRBJ2-2; the D is unclear. The CDR3 loop spans 13 amino acids. CDR1 SGHTA and CDR2 FQGNSA come from the germline V gene. Deletions cut 2 bases from V and 6 bases from J, with 7 bases between.

The chain combines TRBV25-1 with TRBJ2-1; D uncertain. Trimming removed 1 base at V and 6 bases at J, with 7 bases between. The CDR3 is 13 amino acids. CDR1 and CDR2 (germline): MGHDK, SYGVNS. As DNA, the CDR3 is TGTGCCAGCAGTGAATTGAAGGGCAATGAGCAGTTCTTC. This codes for CASSELKGNEQFF.

The rearrangement uses TRBV2 and TRBJ1-2; D gene unclear. The CDR3 loop spans 12 amino acids. The ends were cut back, 1 base at V and 7 bases at J, with 7 bases in the middle. Germline lookup yields CDR1 SNHLY and CDR2 FYNNEI. For the CDR3, the DNA is TGTGCCAGCAGTGAAGAACAACTTGGCTACACCTTC. As protein: CASSEEQLGYTF.

The J gene is TRBJ2-1, the V gene TRBV10-3, with 9 bases aligning to TRBD2. Germline V gene data show CDR1 as ENHRY and CDR2 as SYGVKD. The CDR3 consists of 14 residues. Trimming cost V 10 bases and J 8 bases; bases outside gene matches: 12. In DNA form, the CDR3 reads TGTGCCAGTCAAGCGGGAGGAGGAGTCGATGAGCAGTTCTTC. This gives the protein CASQAGGGVDEQFF.

This clone appeared many times. The V and J genes are TRBV7-3 and TRBJ2-1; 10 bases align to TRBD2. The J segment lost 4 bases and the V segment lost 3 bases, leaving 3 bases of the junction unmatched. Looked up from germline, CDR1 is SGHTA and CDR2 is FQGTGA. The CDR3 totals 15 residues. The CDR3 here is CASSFGTSAYNEQFF. Here the CDR3 DNA reads TGTGCCAGCAGCTTTGGGACTAGCGCGTACAATGAGCAGTTCTTC.

This clone has just a few counts. CDR3 coding DNA: TGTGCCATCAGTGAAGGACCACCCCAGGGAAACACCATATATTTT. This translates into CAISEGPPQGNTIYF. The chain links TRBV10-3 to TRBJ1-3; D remains unclear. Trimming left V 3 bases short and J 4 bases short, with 13 bases between. Germline V CDR1 and CDR2: ENHRY, SYGVKD. The CDR3 loop spans 15 amino acids.

The V and J genes are TRBV6-1 and TRBJ1-1, with D unclear. Trimming pared 5 bases from V and 0 bases from J, leaving 7 bases between. The CDR3 length is 13 residues. Looked up from germline, CDR1 is MNHNS and CDR2 is SASEGT. The CDR3 sequence is CASSLLLNTEAFF. The CDR3 bases are TGTGCCAGCAGTTTGCTTTTGAACACTGAAGCTTTCTTT.

The chain couples TRBV5-4 to TRBJ2-7; maybe TRBD1 (5 bases). This CDR3 contains 15 residues. The germline V gene encodes CDR1 SGHNT and CDR2 YYREEE (reference sequence). Between the trimmed V and J ends, which lost 0 bases and 2 bases, there was a span of 12 bases. The CDR3 reads CASSLGGSRAYEQYF. DNA of the CDR3: TGTGCCAGCAGCTTGGGGGGCTCTAGAGCCTACGAGCAGTACTTC. The variable domain in full, with the rest retrieved from reference TRBV5-4 and TRBJ2-7, is ETGVTQSPTHLIKTRGQQVTLRCSSQSGHNTVSWYQQALGQGPQFIFQYYREEENGRGNFPPRFSGLQFPNYSSELNVNALELDDSALYLCASSLGGSRAYEQYFGPGTRLTVT.